This T cell receptor beta chain is from a study of early T cells in non-severe SARS-CoV-2 infection. The overall study: Bulk RNA taken from unsorted whole blood was sequenced, leaving chains unpaired. Study outcomes and limitations: VDJdb matching, biased toward anti-spike CD8 responses, missed private and CD4 specificities.

The V end was cut by 1 base, the J end by 0 bases, with 16 bases between. The CDR3 is 17 residues long. Attached unique molecular identifiers marked individual cDNA molecules. TCRdb reprocessed the 5' RACE reads via MiXCR and lists one record per CDR3 protein. The sample carries fewer than 85,000 distinct CDR3 sequences, 12% recorded once. This clonotype came up a few times. Its cognate antigen is unknown. The receptor's source is an adult who was a healthcare worker with PCR-confirmed SARS-CoV-2 infection or an uninfected control (not recorded which). Sequencing input: whole blood. This sequence joins TRBV12-3 or TRBV12-4 and TRBJ2-7; a weak D match, TRBD2 (6 bases). CDR3 protein: CASSLEYGGLSSYEQYF. The DNA for the CDR3 is TGTGCCAGCAGTTTAGAGTACGGGGGATTAAGCTCCTACGAGCAGTACTTC.